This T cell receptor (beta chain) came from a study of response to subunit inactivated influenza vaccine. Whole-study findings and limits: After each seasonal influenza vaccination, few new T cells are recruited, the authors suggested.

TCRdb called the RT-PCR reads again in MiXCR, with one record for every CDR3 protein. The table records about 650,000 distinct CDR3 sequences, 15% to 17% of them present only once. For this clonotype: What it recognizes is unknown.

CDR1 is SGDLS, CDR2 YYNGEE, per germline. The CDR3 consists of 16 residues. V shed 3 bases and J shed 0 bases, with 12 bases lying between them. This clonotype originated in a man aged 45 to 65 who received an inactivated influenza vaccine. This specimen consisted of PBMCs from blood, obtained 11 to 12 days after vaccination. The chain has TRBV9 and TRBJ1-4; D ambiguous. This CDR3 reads CASSGGGSATNEKLFF. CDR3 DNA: TGTGCCAGCAGCGGCGGTGGCTCTGCAACTAATGAAAAACTGTTTTTT.